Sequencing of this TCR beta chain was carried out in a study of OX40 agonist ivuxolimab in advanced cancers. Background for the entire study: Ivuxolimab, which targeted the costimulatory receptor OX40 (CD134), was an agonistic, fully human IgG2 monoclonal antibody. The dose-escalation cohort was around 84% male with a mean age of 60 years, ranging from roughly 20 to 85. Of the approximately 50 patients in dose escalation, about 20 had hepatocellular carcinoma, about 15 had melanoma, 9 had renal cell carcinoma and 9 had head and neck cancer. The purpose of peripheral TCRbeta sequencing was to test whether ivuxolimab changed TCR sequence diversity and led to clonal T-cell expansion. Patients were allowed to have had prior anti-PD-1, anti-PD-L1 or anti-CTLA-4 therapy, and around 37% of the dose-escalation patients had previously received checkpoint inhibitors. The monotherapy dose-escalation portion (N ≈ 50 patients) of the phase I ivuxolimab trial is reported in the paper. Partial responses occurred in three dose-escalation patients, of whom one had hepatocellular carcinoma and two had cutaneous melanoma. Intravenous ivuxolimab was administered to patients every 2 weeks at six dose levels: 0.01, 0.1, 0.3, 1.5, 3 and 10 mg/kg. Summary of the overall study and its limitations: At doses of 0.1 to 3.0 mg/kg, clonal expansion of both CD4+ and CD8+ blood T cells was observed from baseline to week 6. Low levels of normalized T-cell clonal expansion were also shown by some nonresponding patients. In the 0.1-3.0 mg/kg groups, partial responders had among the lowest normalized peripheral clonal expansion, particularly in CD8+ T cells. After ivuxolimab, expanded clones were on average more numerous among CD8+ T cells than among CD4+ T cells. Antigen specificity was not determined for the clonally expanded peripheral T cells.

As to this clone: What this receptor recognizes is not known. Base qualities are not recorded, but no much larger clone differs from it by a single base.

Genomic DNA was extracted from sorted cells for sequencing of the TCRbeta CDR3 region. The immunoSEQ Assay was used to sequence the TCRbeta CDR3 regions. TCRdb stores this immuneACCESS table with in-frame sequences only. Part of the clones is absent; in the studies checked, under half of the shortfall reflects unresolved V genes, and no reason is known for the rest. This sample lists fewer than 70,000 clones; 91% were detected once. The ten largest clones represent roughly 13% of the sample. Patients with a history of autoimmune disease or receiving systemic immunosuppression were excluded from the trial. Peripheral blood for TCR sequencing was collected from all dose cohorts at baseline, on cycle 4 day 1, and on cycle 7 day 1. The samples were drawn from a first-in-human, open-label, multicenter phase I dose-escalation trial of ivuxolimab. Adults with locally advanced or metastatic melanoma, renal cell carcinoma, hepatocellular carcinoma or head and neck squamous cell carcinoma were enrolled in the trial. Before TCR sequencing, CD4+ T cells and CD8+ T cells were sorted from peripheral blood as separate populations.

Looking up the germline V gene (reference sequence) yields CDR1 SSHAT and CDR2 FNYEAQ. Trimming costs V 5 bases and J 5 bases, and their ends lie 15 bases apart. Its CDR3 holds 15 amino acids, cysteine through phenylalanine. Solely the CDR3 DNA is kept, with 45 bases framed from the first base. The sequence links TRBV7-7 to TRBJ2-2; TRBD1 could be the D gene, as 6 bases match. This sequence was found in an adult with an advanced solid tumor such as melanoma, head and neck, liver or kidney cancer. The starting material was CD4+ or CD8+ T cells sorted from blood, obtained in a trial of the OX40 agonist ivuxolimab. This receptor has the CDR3 CASSHFRGPTGELFF. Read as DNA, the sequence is TGTGCCAGCAGCCATTTCAGGGGCCCAACCGGGGAGCTGTTTTTT.